The 5 T cell receptor beta chains below come from one sample, sequenced in a study of chemoradiotherapy in HPV16-positive cancers. Profiling relied on immunoSEQ multiplex PCR, and the TCRdb table lists in-frame clones only, not all of them. Found here are approximately 2,300 clones, 60% to 85% of them singletons; the top ten hold 15% to 20%. The material was tumor tissue, obtained from a patient who underwent chemoradiotherapy. Every receptor here comes from a human donor with HPV-associated anogenital cancer.

The chain is built from TRBV7-9 and TRBJ1-1; 10 nucleotides agree with TRBD1. The CDR3 contains 15 residues. J gave up 4 bases and V 5 bases, and 7 bases lay outside the gene matches. CDR1 is SEHNR and CDR2 is FQNEAQ in the germline V gene (reference sequence). The CDR3 is CASSADRGLGTEAFF. The CDR3 DNA is TGTGCCAGCAGCGCAGACAGGGGGCTGGGCACTGAAGCTTTCTTT.

V gene TRBV28 combines with J gene TRBJ2-1; a possible D gene is TRBD1 (6 bases). The ends were cut back, 5 bases at V and 3 bases at J, with 20 bases in the middle. There are 17 residues in the CDR3. Germline loops: CDR1 MDHEN, CDR2 SYDVKM. CDR3 residues: CASSSSLGQGNYNEQFF. The CDR3 DNA reads TGTGCCAGCAGTAGTTCCCTCGGGCAGGGGAACTACAATGAGCAGTTCTTC.

This chain uses TRBV11-2 with TRBJ2-1; D possibly corresponds to TRBD1 (6 bases). The CDR3 runs 15 residues. The V end was cut by 3 bases, the J end by 3 bases, with 12 bases between. Per the germline V gene, CDR1 is SGHAT and CDR2 is FQNNGV. The CDR3 sequence: CASSFPGQFYNEQFF. The CDR3 coding sequence is TGTGCCAGCAGCTTTCCGGGACAATTCTACAATGAGCAGTTCTTC.

The chain combines TRBV5-1 with TRBJ2-2; 7 nucleotides align to TRBD1. CDR3 length: 15 amino acids. Germline V gene sequence: CDR1 SGHRS, CDR2 YFSETQ. The trim removed 6 bases at V and 1 base at J, leaving 6 bases unmatched. The CDR3 DNA is TGCGCCAGCAATCAGGGACAGATGAACACCGGGGAGCTGTTTTTT. Its protein product is CASNQGQMNTGELFF.

The chain uses TRBV6-6 and TRBJ1-5; D is unresolved. Germline CDR1 is MNHNY and CDR2 is SVGAGI (reference sequence). The V end was cut by 5 bases, the J end by 1 base, with 9 bases between. The CDR3 has 14 amino acids. This chain's CDR3 is CASSGGLSNQPQHF. For the CDR3, the DNA is TGTGCCAGCAGTGGAGGCTTAAGCAATCAGCCCCAGCATTTT.